This T cell receptor (beta chain) was identified during a study of prognosis after radiotherapy for stage I lung cancer. Whole-study context: None of the patients had concurrent treatment alongside stereotactic body radiotherapy.

Points from the study as a whole: The tumor specificity of expanded TCR clones remained undetermined. Usage of TRBV and TRBJ genes reportedly differed between metastatic and non-metastatic patients.

The V end was cut by 7 bases, the J end by 5 bases, with 19 bases between. This CDR3 contains 14 residues. The germline gives CDR1 SGHNT, CDR2 YYREEE (reference sequence). On two occasions, one at each of two time points, approximately 5.6 milliliters of peripheral blood were drawn. CDR3 of TCR beta was amplified from genomic DNA via a two-round multiplex PCR. Individual primers that were specific to each TRBV and TRBJ gene served in first-round PCR. One entry per CDR3 protein results from TCRdb running MiXCR on the multiplex PCR reads. In the table there are 11,000 to 15,000 distinct CDR3 sequences, 50% to 70% of which are singletons. This clonotype was observed many times. What it binds is not known.

V is TRBV5-4 and J is TRBJ2-7, with D perhaps matching TRBD1 or TRBD2 (5 bases each). The input for sequencing was PBMCs, taken before or after stereotactic body radiation therapy (not recorded which). The sequence came from a donor aged 50 or older with non-small cell lung cancer. The CDR3 protein is CASSGTGKRDEQYF. The CDR3 coding sequence is TGTGCCAGCTCGGGGACCGGGAAAAGGGACGAGCAGTACTTC. The whole variable domain, remainder taken from reference TRBV5-4 and TRBJ2-7, is ETGVTQSPTHLIKTRGQQVTLRCSSQSGHNTVSWYQQALGQGPQFIFQYYREEENGRGNFPPRFSGLQFPNYSSELNVNALELDDSALYLCASSGTGKRDEQYFGPGTRLTVT.